This TCR beta chain was captured in a study of blood T cell repertoires in COVID-19. Turning to the study itself: Donors in the United States, Italy and Spain gave samples during acute or convalescent COVID-19. Nucleic acid was either cDNA or gDNA, and it came from T cells, B-cell-depleted T cells, or PBMCs.

Authors' data handling: Reference gene primer amplification yielded estimated nucleated cell counts. Generated by immunoSEQ multiplex PCR, the TCRdb table keeps only in-frame clones and is missing some. D and trimming were read from the DNA, whereas the V and J calls and clone size are those reported in that table. The data show more than 140,000 clones, around 83% seen once. CDR3 length equals 15 residues. V was shortened by 4 bases and J by 0 bases, with 12 bases between the two germline ends. The germline CDR1 and CDR2 sequences are LGHDT and YNNKEL (reference sequence). The sequence came from a woman aged 55 to 70 with acute or convalescent COVID-19. J is TRBJ1-2 and V is TRBV3-1 (or the pseudogene TRBV3-2); D might be TRBD1 (6 bases). Sequencing was performed on peripheral blood. The CDR3, as DNA: TGTGCCAGCAGCCCTACCTGGACAGCTAACTATGGCTACACCTTC. Its protein is CASSPTWTANYGYTF.